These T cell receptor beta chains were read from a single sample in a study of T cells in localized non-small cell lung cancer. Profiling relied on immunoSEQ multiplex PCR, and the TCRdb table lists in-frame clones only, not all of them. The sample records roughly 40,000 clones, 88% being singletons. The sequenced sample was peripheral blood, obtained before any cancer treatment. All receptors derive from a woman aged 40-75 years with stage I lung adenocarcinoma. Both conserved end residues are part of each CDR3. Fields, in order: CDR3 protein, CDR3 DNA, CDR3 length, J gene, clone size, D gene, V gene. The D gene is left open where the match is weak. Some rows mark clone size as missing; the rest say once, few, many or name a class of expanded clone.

CDR3: CASSPTISGSEQYF; DNA: TGTGCCAGCAGTCCCACCATCAGCGGGAGCGAGCAGTACTTC; length: 14; J: TRBJ2-7; size: .; D: TRBD2; V: TRBV6-5
CDR3: CASSLASGRGEQFF; DNA: TGTGCCAGCAGTTTGGCCAGCGGGAGGGGTGAGCAGTTCTTC; length: 14; J: TRBJ2-1; size: once; D: TRBD2; V: TRBV28
CDR3: CASSSRLAANSYNEQFF; DNA: TGTGCCAGCAGTTCTCGACTAGCGGCTAACTCCTACAATGAGCAGTTCTTC; length: 17; J: TRBJ2-1; size: .; D: TRBD2; V: TRBV27
CDR3: CSARQTYEQYF; DNA: TGCAGTGCTAGGCAGACCTACGAGCAGTACTTC; length: 11; J: TRBJ2-7; size: .; D: .; V: TRBV20-1
CDR3: CASSQDSGQPGDEKLFF; DNA: TGTGCCAGCAGCCAAGATTCCGGACAGCCCGGGGATGAAAAACTGTTTTTT; length: 17; J: TRBJ1-4; size: once; D: .; V: TRBV14
CDR3: CSIRDSNYGYTF; DNA: TGCAGCATCCGGGACAGTAACTATGGCTACACCTTC; length: 12; J: TRBJ1-2; size: .; D: TRBD1; V: TRBV29-1
CDR3: CASTPRDPQTEAFF; DNA: TGTGCCAGTACCCCCAGGGACCCCCAAACTGAAGCTTTCTTT; length: 14; J: TRBJ1-1; size: .; D: .; V: TRBV19
CDR3: CASSAQGNGYTF; DNA: TGTGCCAGCAGCGCACAGGGGAATGGCTACACCTTC; length: 12; J: TRBJ1-2; size: .; D: TRBD1; V: TRBV7-2
CDR3: CASSSQNTGELFF; DNA: TGTGCCAGCAGCTCCCAGAACACCGGGGAGCTGTTTTTT; length: 13; J: TRBJ2-2; size: few; D: .; V: TRBV11-2
CDR3: CASSFQTGTYNEQFF; DNA: TGTGCCAGCAGTTTTCAGACAGGGACTTACAATGAGCAGTTCTTC; length: 15; J: TRBJ2-1; size: .; D: .; V: TRBV28
CDR3: CATSRDLGSATNEKLFF; DNA: TGTGCCACCAGCAGAGACCTAGGAAGTGCAACTAATGAAAAACTGTTTTTT; length: 17; J: TRBJ1-4; size: .; D: .; V: TRBV15
CDR3: CASSVGASGSNQETQYF; DNA: TGTGCCAGCAGCGTAGGGGCTAGCGGGAGTAACCAAGAGACCCAGTACTTC; length: 17; J: TRBJ2-5; size: .; D: TRBD2; V: TRBV9
CDR3: CATSRDGSFETQYF; DNA: TGTGCCACCAGCAGAGATGGGTCCTTCGAGACCCAGTACTTC; length: 14; J: TRBJ2-5; size: .; D: .; V: TRBV15
CDR3: CASSEMIKSIEQFF; DNA: TGTGCCAGCAGTGAAATGATTAAGTCCATAGAGCAGTTCTTC; length: 14; J: TRBJ2-1; size: .; D: .; V: TRBV6-1
CDR3: CASSPRGGSQETQYF; DNA: TGTGCCAGCTCACCGAGAGGGGGAAGCCAAGAGACCCAGTACTTC; length: 15; J: TRBJ2-5; size: .; D: .; V: TRBV18
CDR3: CASSITGLAGVLQETQYF; DNA: TGTGCCAGTAGTATAACAGGACTAGCGGGAGTCCTCCAAGAGACCCAGTACTTC; length: 18; J: TRBJ2-5; size: .; D: TRBD2; V: TRBV19
CDR3: CASIRFANTGELFF; DNA: TGTGCCAGCATTCGGTTCGCGAACACCGGGGAGCTGTTTTTT; length: 14; J: TRBJ2-2; size: .; D: .; V: TRBV7-9
CDR3: CASSFRAEAFF; DNA: TGTGCCAGCAGTTTTAGGGCTGAAGCTTTCTTT; length: 11; J: TRBJ1-1; size: .; D: .; V: TRBV28
CDR3: CAWSVGLLETQYF; DNA: TGTGCCTGGAGTGTAGGTTTGTTGGAGACCCAGTACTTC; length: 13; J: TRBJ2-5; size: .; D: .; V: TRBV30
CDR3: CASSFDRGRSNEQFF; DNA: TGCGCCAGCAGCTTCGACAGGGGGCGCTCCAATGAGCAGTTCTTC; length: 15; J: TRBJ2-1; size: .; D: TRBD1; V: TRBV4-1
CDR3: CASNSGRQETQYF; DNA: TGTGCCAGCAATTCGGGACGACAAGAGACCCAGTACTTC; length: 13; J: TRBJ2-5; size: .; D: .; V: TRBV2
CDR3: CASSLEDEQFF; DNA: TGTGCCAGCAGTTTAGAGGATGAGCAGTTCTTC; length: 11; J: TRBJ2-1; size: .; D: .; V: TRBV2
CDR3: CASSFRGLALQGLGGYTF; DNA: TGTGCCAGCAGTTTCCGGGGTCTAGCCCTGCAGGGGTTAGGTGGCTACACCTTC; length: 18; J: TRBJ1-2; size: .; D: .; V: TRBV27
CDR3: CASSTLRFEQYF; DNA: TGTGCCAGCAGCACTCTAAGGTTCGAGCAGTACTTC; length: 12; J: TRBJ2-7; size: .; D: .; V: TRBV5-6
CDR3: CASRDAGQGQEQFF; DNA: TGTGCCAGTAGGGATGCGGGACAGGGCCAAGAGCAGTTCTTC; length: 14; J: TRBJ2-1; size: .; D: TRBD1; V: TRBV19
CDR3: CASSPGQGAYIQYF; DNA: TGCGCCAGCAGCCCGGGACAGGGGGCATACATTCAGTACTTC; length: 14; J: TRBJ2-4; size: .; D: TRBD1; V: TRBV5-1
CDR3: CASSSGRYQATHTDTQYF; DNA: TGTGCCAGTAGTAGCGGGAGGTACCAAGCAACCCACACAGATACGCAGTATTTT; length: 18; J: TRBJ2-3; size: .; D: TRBD2; V: TRBV19
CDR3: CASSSTEGTEAFF; DNA: TGTGCCAGCAGCTCAACCGAGGGGACTGAAGCTTTCTTT; length: 13; J: TRBJ1-1; size: few; D: .; V: TRBV7-9
CDR3: CASSFLPANAGDREQYF; DNA: TGTGCCAGCAGCTTCCTCCCGGCTAACGCGGGAGATCGGGAGCAGTACTTC; length: 17; J: TRBJ2-7; size: .; D: TRBD2; V: TRBV5-4
CDR3: CASSASAGQKFF; DNA: TGTGCCAGCAGCGCCAGTGCGGGACAAAAGTTCTTC; length: 12; J: TRBJ2-1; size: .; D: .; V: TRBV9
CDR3: CASGKQTDTQYF; DNA: TGTGCCAGCGGGAAGCAAACAGATACGCAGTATTTT; length: 12; J: TRBJ2-3; size: .; D: .; V: TRBV6-5
CDR3: CASSPLMQEGRAFF; DNA: TGTGCCAGCTCACCTCTGATGCAGGAGGGGAGGGCTTTCTTT; length: 14; J: TRBJ1-1; size: .; D: .; V: TRBV18
CDR3: CASSFPDGQPQHF; DNA: TGTGCCAGTTCCTTCCCGGATGGGCAGCCCCAGCATTTT; length: 13; J: TRBJ1-5; size: .; D: .; V: TRBV19
CDR3: CASSQEHPSGLWDEQFF; DNA: TGCGCCAGCAGCCAAGAACATCCCTCGGGGTTATGGGATGAGCAGTTCTTC; length: 17; J: TRBJ2-1; size: .; D: .; V: TRBV4-1
CDR3: CASSETRGSRRPYF; DNA: TGTGCCAGCAGTGAAACCCGGGGTAGCCGACGACCGTACTTC; length: 14; J: TRBJ2-7; size: .; D: .; V: TRBV6-1
CDR3: CAWSVGGPEAFF; DNA: TGTGCCTGGAGTGTGGGGGGTCCTGAAGCTTTCTTT; length: 12; J: TRBJ1-1; size: .; D: .; V: TRBV30
CDR3: CASSPQEETQYF; DNA: TGCGCCAGCAGCCCCCAAGAAGAGACCCAGTACTTC; length: 12; J: TRBJ2-5; size: .; D: .; V: TRBV5-1
CDR3: CASSVSGQAKNIQYF; DNA: TGTGCCAGCAGCGTATCAGGACAGGCCAAAAACATTCAGTACTTC; length: 15; J: TRBJ2-4; size: .; D: .; V: TRBV9
CDR3: CASSPMDTTANTGELFF; DNA: TGTGCCAGCTCACCTATGGACACCACAGCGAACACCGGGGAGCTGTTTTTT; length: 17; J: TRBJ2-2; size: .; D: .; V: TRBV18
CDR3: CAWDLSSYNEQFF; DNA: TGTGCCTGGGACCTTAGCTCCTACAATGAGCAGTTCTTC; length: 13; J: TRBJ2-1; size: .; D: .; V: TRBV30
CDR3: CASSIASGATTLYGYTF; DNA: TGTGCCAGTAGTATAGCCTCGGGCGCCACTACGCTCTATGGCTACACCTTC; length: 17; J: TRBJ1-2; size: .; D: .; V: TRBV19
CDR3: CASSPPSGGNYEQYF; DNA: TGTGCCAGCTCACCACCGTCGGGAGGGAACTACGAGCAGTACTTC; length: 15; J: TRBJ2-7; size: .; D: TRBD2; V: TRBV18
CDR3: CASSVGLGQGVLTTDTQYF; DNA: TGTGCCAGCAGCGTAGGGTTGGGACAGGGGGTACTTACCACAGATACGCAGTATTTT; length: 19; J: TRBJ2-3; size: once; D: TRBD1; V: TRBV9
CDR3: CASSLPLGLALPSSYNEQFF; DNA: TGTGCCAGCAGTTTGCCCCTTGGGCTAGCGCTTCCGAGCTCCTACAATGAGCAGTTCTTC; length: 20; J: TRBJ2-1; size: .; D: .; V: TRBV28
CDR3: CASSGGSPASYEQYF; DNA: TGTGCCAGCAGTGGAGGATCCCCCGCCAGCTACGAGCAGTACTTC; length: 15; J: TRBJ2-7; size: .; D: .; V: TRBV28
CDR3: CSVEGVVREQYF; DNA: TGCAGCGTTGAGGGGGTAGTCCGGGAGCAGTACTTC; length: 12; J: TRBJ2-7; size: .; D: .; V: TRBV29-1
CDR3: CASSLAAVNTEAFF; DNA: TGCGCCAGCAGCTTGGCCGCGGTGAACACTGAAGCTTTCTTT; length: 14; J: TRBJ1-1; size: .; D: .; V: TRBV5-1
CDR3: CASAPEIDTEAFF; DNA: TGTGCCAGCGCCCCAGAGATCGACACTGAAGCTTTCTTT; length: 13; J: TRBJ1-1; size: .; D: .; V: TRBV18
CDR3: CASSRTVQETQYF; DNA: TGTGCCAGTAGTAGGACAGTACAAGAGACCCAGTACTTC; length: 13; J: TRBJ2-5; size: .; D: .; V: TRBV19
CDR3: CASSPVYRENTGELFF; DNA: TGTGCCAGCAGCCCCGTTTATAGAGAGAACACCGGGGAGCTGTTTTTT; length: 16; J: TRBJ2-2; size: few; D: .; V: TRBV5-6
CDR3: CAIRDRGRPGNTF; DNA: TGTGCCATCAGAGACAGGGGCCGACCTGGAAACACCTTC; length: 13; J: TRBJ1-2; size: .; D: TRBD1; V: TRBV10-3
CDR3: CASSSIPGTSSNQPQHF; DNA: TGTGCCAGCAGCTCAATACCCGGGACTAGTAGCAATCAGCCCCAGCATTTT; length: 17; J: TRBJ1-5; size: .; D: .; V: TRBV5-8
CDR3: CASTHERGRQRAKNIQYF; DNA: TGTGCCAGCACCCACGAGCGGGGGAGGCAACGAGCCAAAAACATTCAGTACTTC; length: 18; J: TRBJ2-4; size: .; D: TRBD2; V: TRBV28
CDR3: CASRSGAAVNTEAFF; DNA: TGTGCCAGCAGGTCAGGGGCAGCAGTGAACACTGAAGCTTTCTTT; length: 15; J: TRBJ1-1; size: once; D: .; V: TRBV6-5
CDR3: CAIRDQGTKNIQYF; DNA: TGTGCCATCAGAGATCAGGGGACCAAAAACATTCAGTACTTC; length: 14; J: TRBJ2-4; size: .; D: .; V: TRBV10-3